The entry that follows covers one T cell receptor beta chain sequence. Its cognate antigen has yet to be identified. No per-base quality is available; no much larger clone lies one base away. This sample is part of a study of vaccination effects on CD4 cells after COVID-19 (dated by TCRdb to between 2021 and 2024). For the wider study: Across the study, the median time from the second dose to post-vaccine sampling was 72 days (range 14 to 241). The Oncomine TCR Beta short-read assay on an Illumina iSeq 100 was used to sequence cultures from other donors in the study. SARS-CoV-2 spike-specific CD4+ TCR repertoires were compared before and after mRNA vaccination in COVID-19 convalescent patients and in infection-naive vaccine recipients. Altogether, around ten COVID-19 convalescent patients and several SARS-CoV-2-naive healthy vaccine recipients made up the full study. What the work shows at the level of the full study, not this receptor alone: The study was limited by a small number of convalescent patients, and early post-infection timepoints were lacking. At late post-vaccination timepoints, both infection-induced and vaccine-induced clones showed marked clonal contraction, consistent with waning T cell responses. Among healthy vaccine recipients, nearly all vaccine-induced clones were SARS-CoV-2 mono-reactive, and just 1 of 255 was cross-reactive with common cold coronaviruses.

In the ViraFEST assay, PBMC were stimulated with viral peptide pools, and TCR sequencing was then used to find antigen-specific CD4+ T cell clonotypes based on their expansion. After about 9 days of culture, CD4+ T cells were isolated with the EasySep CD4+ T cell isolation kit. Each participant received two doses of an mRNA SARS-CoV-2 vaccine, either BNT162b2 or mRNA-1273. The absence of prior SARS-CoV-2 infection in healthy vaccine recipients was confirmed by negative nucleocapsid antibodies before and after vaccination. Approximately 2 million PBMC per well were cultured in IMDM with roughly 5% human AB serum, 10 IU/ml IL-2 and gentamicin, plus 10 ug/ml peptides. On days 3 and 7, half of the culture medium was replaced with fresh IL-2-containing medium. Unless otherwise noted, each peptide stimulation condition was cultured in triplicate wells. Using Ficoll-Paque Plus gradient centrifugation, PBMC were separated from whole blood and then either used fresh or cryopreserved at -140C. The overlapping peptide pools covered the spike proteins of SARS-CoV-2 as well as those of the common cold coronaviruses HCoV-NL63, HCoV-OC43 and HCoV-229E. Genomic DNA was extracted from cultured CD4+ T cells with the QIAamp micro DNA kit.

Inclusive of the bounding cysteine and phenylalanine, the CDR3 is 15 residues long. The only DNA kept is the CDR3, 45 bases in frame from the first base. The germline V gene provides CDR1 MRHNA and CDR2 SNTAGT. Trimming leaves V shorter by 0 bases and J shorter by 6 bases, with the junction holding 5 bases beyond the gene matches. The library relied on the immunoSEQ multiplex PCR assay. DNA from the cultured and isolated CD4+ T cells underwent TCR beta CDR3 sequencing. In the authors' own workflow: Non-productive TCR sequences were removed, reads were trimmed to the CDR3 region, and CDR3s of at least 7 amino acids were retained. Antigen-specific clonotypes were identified with the MANAFEST web app by comparing expansion in peptide wells against reference cultures. Positive clones required FDR<0.05 expansion versus reference and all other wells, odds ratio above 5, and frequency above 0.1% in two replicate wells. Cross-reactive clonotypes were defined as significantly expanded in SARS-CoV-2 spike wells and in at least one common cold coronavirus spike condition. CDR3 similarity was assessed by Levenshtein distance using the stringdist R package, and unrooted trees were constructed with ape in R 3.6.1. What TCRdb holds here is the immuneACCESS table cut down to in-frame rearrangements. Part of the clones is not present; checked against another copy, under half of the missing clones reflect an unresolved V gene, and the others are unexplained. V and J calls plus clone size are reproduced from that table; the DNA served to infer D and trimming. For this sample the table gives approximately 28,000 clones, of which almost 80% were detected only once. The ten largest account for under 7.5% of the sample.

The sequence was obtained from a human donor who received a COVID-19 vaccine. Some clones in this sample may be carry-over from other donors' samples. The source was CD4+ T cells from PBMCs cultured with SARS-CoV-2 spike peptides, collected after COVID-19 vaccination. The cell subset or site label here, explained by the study, means: SARS-CoV-2 spike overlapping peptide pool stimulation. The sequence is built from TRBV6-4 and TRBJ2-1; a stretch of 7 junction bases matches TRBD2. The CDR3 has the sequence CASSDSFTSVNEQFF. Here is the DNA: TGTGCCAGCAGTGACTCATTTACTAGCGTCAATGAGCAGTTCTTC.